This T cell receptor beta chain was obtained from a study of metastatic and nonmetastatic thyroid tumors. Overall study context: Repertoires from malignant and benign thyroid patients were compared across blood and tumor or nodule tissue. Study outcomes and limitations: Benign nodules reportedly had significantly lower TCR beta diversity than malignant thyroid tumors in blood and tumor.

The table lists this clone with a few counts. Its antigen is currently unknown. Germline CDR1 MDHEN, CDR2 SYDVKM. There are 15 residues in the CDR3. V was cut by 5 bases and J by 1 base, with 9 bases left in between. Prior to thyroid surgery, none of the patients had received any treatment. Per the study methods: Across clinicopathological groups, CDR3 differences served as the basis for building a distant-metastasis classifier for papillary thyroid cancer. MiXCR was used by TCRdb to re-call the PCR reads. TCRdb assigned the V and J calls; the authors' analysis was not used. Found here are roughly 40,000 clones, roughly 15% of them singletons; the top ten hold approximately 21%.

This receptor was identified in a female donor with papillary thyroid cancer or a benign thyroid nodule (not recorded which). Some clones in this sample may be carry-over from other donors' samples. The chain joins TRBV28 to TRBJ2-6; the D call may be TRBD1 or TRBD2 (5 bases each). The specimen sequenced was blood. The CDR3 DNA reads TGTGCCAGCAGTGGGGGTTTATCTGGGGCCAACGTCCTGACTTTC. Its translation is CASSGGLSGANVLTF.